These 22 T cell receptor beta chains were sequenced from one sample in a study of blood T cell repertoires in COVID-19. TCRdb's copy holds only in-frame clones and misses some; the assay was immunoSEQ multiplex PCR. This sample has roughly 140,000 clones; about four fifths occur once, and the top ten carry over 7.5%. The sequencing input was peripheral blood. The source of these receptors is a woman older than 75 in a cohort sampled during active or convalescent COVID-19.

This clone appeared once. The chain recombines TRBV11-2 with TRBJ2-5; D unclear. V was clipped by 0 bases and J by 7 bases, with 12 bases between them. Germline CDR1 is SGHAT and CDR2 is FQNNGV. This CDR3 contains 14 residues. The CDR3 nucleotides read TGTGCCAGCAGCTTAGAACTGCAGGCCGTGACCCAGTACTTC. Amino acid sequence: CASSLELQAVTQYF.

This clone has only a few counts. The chain employs TRBV7-2 and TRBJ2-5, with TRBD2 matching over 10 bases. The CDR3 contains 15 residues. The V segment lost 5 bases and the J segment 5 bases; nucleotides outside the gene matches: 8. In germline, CDR1 is SGHTA, CDR2 FQGNSA. The CDR3 DNA reads TGTGCCAGCAGCGTGAGCGGGGGGGCTTATGAGACCCAGTACTTC. Amino acids: CASSVSGGAYETQYF. The full variable domain, rest sourced from reference TRBV7-2 and TRBJ2-5, is GAGVSQSPSNKVTEKGKDVELRCDPISGHTALYWYRQSLGQGLEFLIYFQGNSAPDKSGLPSDRFSAERTGGSVSTLTIQRTQQEDSAVYLCASSVSGGAYETQYFGPGTRLLVL.

This clone showed up just once. The chain joins TRBV24-1 to TRBJ1-1; D remains unclear. In germline, CDR1 is KGHDR, CDR2 SFDVKD. This CDR3 has 12 residues. V shed 7 bases and J shed 13 bases, with 18 bases lying between them. Here the CDR3 DNA reads TGTGCCACCAGAGATGAGTTCGGGATAGTTTTCTTT. Translating gives CATRDEFGIVFF.

This chain links TRBV12-3 or TRBV12-4 with TRBJ1-5, with D possibly TRBD1 on 6 matching bases. V was trimmed by 2 bases and J by 5 bases, leaving 7 bases between them. The CDR3 length is 13 residues. The chain's CDR3 is CASSLWTDQPQHF. CDR3 sequence (DNA): TGTGCCAGCAGTTTATGGACAGATCAGCCCCAGCATTTT.

The gene calls are TRBV19 and TRBJ2-1, with 11 positions matching TRBD2. The CDR3 is made up of 18 amino acids. Trimming at V came to 5 bases and at J to 1 base, leaving 10 bases not matched to a gene. Germline CDR1 reads LNHDA; CDR2 reads SQIVND (reference sequence). CDR3 coding DNA: TGTGCCAGTAGTTCGTTAGCGGGGGGGCCTCAATCCTACAATGAGCAGTTCTTC. Amino acid sequence: CASSSLAGGPQSYNEQFF.

The rearrangement links TRBV5-6 to TRBJ2-3; the match to TRBD1 covers 9 bases. Germline V CDR1 and CDR2: SGHDT, YYEEEE. The CDR3 length is 13 residues. The J segment lost 4 bases and the V segment lost 5 bases, leaving 2 bases of the junction unmatched. The CDR3 protein is CASSRQGADTQYF. For the CDR3, the DNA is TGTGCCAGCAGTCGACAGGGGGCAGATACGCAGTATTTT.

This clone turned up a few times. The chain carries TRBV9 and TRBJ2-1; 11 nucleotides agree with TRBD2. Trimming removed 2 bases from V and 6 bases from J; junction bases left unmatched: 7. Germline values: CDR1 SGDLS, CDR2 YYNGEE. The CDR3 is made up of 16 amino acids. The DNA for the CDR3 is TGTGCCAGCAGCGTCCGTAGCGGGGGGGGAATCAATGAGCAGTTCTTC. This codes for CASSVRSGGGINEQFF.

The gene calls are TRBV5-5 and TRBJ2-5; D is perhaps TRBD1 (6 bases). Trimming stripped 0 bases from V and 0 bases from J, with 12 bases between. This CDR3 contains 16 residues. Germline V gives CDR1 SGHKS, CDR2 YYEKEE (reference sequence). The CDR3 is CASSLGGTLYQETQYF. The CDR3 nucleotides read TGTGCCAGCAGCTTGGGAGGGACACTGTACCAAGAGACCCAGTACTTC.

This chain connects TRBV6-2 or TRBV6-3 to TRBJ2-5; D possibly corresponds to TRBD2 (7 bases). Germline V gene sequence: CDR1 MNHEY, CDR2 SVGEGT. The CDR3 contains 17 residues. The V gene lost 2 bases and the J gene lost 4 bases, with 20 bases spanning the gap. CDR3 in DNA: TGTGCCAGCAGTTACCCGGGGGGCGGAAGGAAGCGAGAGACCCAGTACTTC. Translated, it gives CASSYPGGGRKRETQYF.

CDR3: CASSLRQAIGGLAEKLFF. For the CDR3, the DNA is TGTGCCAGCTCACTCCGACAGGCGATTGGTGGACTGGCTGAAAAACTGTTTTTT. J is TRBJ1-4 and V is TRBV18; possible D gene TRBD1, 6 bases. The CDR3 length is 18 residues. Germline V gene sequence: CDR1 KGHSH, CDR2 LQKENI. Trimming removed 4 bases at V and 7 bases at J, with 25 bases between.

The genes are TRBV12-3 or TRBV12-4 and TRBJ1-5, with D perhaps matching TRBD1 (5 bases). V was cut by 6 bases and J by 4 bases, with 10 bases left in between. The CDR3 has 13 residues. CDR3 DNA sequence: TGTGCCAGCAGACTTGACAGTAATCAGCCCCAGCATTTT. It specifies CASRLDSNQPQHF.

The J gene is TRBJ1-6, the V gene TRBV7-9; 9 bases match TRBD1. The germline V gene encodes CDR1 SEHNR and CDR2 FQNEAQ (reference sequence). CDR3 size: 15 residues. The junction had 6 bases not matched to a gene; V was cut back by 5 bases and J by 7 bases. CDR3 sequence (DNA): TGTGCCAGCAGCGAAACACAGGGGGCCAATTCACCCCTCCACTTT. Protein sequence: CASSETQGANSPLHF.

The rearrangement joins TRBV27 to TRBJ1-2; 10 bases are shared with TRBD1. Trimming removed 0 bases from V and 6 bases from J; junction bases left unmatched: 10. The germline V gene has CDR1 MNHEY and CDR2 SMNVEV (reference sequence). The CDR3 consists of 17 residues. The CDR3 coding sequence is TGTGCCAGCAGTTTATCTCCCAGGACAGGGGGTCGGAATGGCTACACCTTC. Its protein product is CASSLSPRTGGRNGYTF.

The chain uses TRBV11-2 and TRBJ1-4, with 7 bases matching TRBD1. Germline loops: CDR1 SGHAT, CDR2 FQNNGV. CDR3 length equals 13 residues. V lost 5 bases, J lost 5 bases, and 2 bases stayed unmatched. In DNA form, the CDR3 reads TGTGCCAGCAGCCGGGACAGAAATGAAAAACTGTTTTTT. Protein sequence: CASSRDRNEKLFF.

The chain combines TRBV5-6 with TRBJ2-5; TRBD1 is a possible D gene (6 bases). Trimming cost V 1 base and J 5 bases, with 18 bases left between them. CDR3 length equals 16 residues. Germline V gene lookup returns CDR1 SGHDT and CDR2 YYEEEE. CDR3 nucleotides: TGTGCCAGCAGCTTGAGCAGGTACTCCACAGGGGAGACCCAGTACTTC. As protein: CASSLSRYSTGETQYF.

This clone came up a few times. J is TRBJ2-5 and V is TRBV18; D may be TRBD2 (5 bases). CDR1 and CDR2 (germline): KGHSH, LQKENI. Trimming removed 4 bases at V and 5 bases at J, with 8 bases between. CDR3 length: 12 residues. CDR3 DNA: TGTGCCAGCTCACACTGGAGGGAGACCCAGTACTTC. Protein: CASSHWRETQYF.

The rearrangement links TRBV6-5 to TRBJ1-2, with 7 bases fitting TRBD1. The CDR3 consists of 14 residues. Germline values: CDR1 MNHEY, CDR2 SVGAGI. V gave up 6 bases and J gave up 3 bases; unmatched junction bases: 7. The DNA of the CDR3 is TGTGCCAGCAGGCCAGGGACAGCTCACTATGGCTACACCTTC. Encoded protein: CASRPGTAHYGYTF.

This clone has a single count. The V gene is TRBV18, the J gene TRBJ1-2; 10 bases align to TRBD1. Looked up from germline, CDR1 is KGHSH and CDR2 is LQKENI. CDR3 length: 13 residues. Trimming took 5 bases from V and 13 from J; bases not matched to a gene: 10. CDR3 nucleotide sequence: TGTGCCAGCTCAGATGGGACAGGGGATCTCGGCACCTTC. Protein: CASSDGTGDLGTF.

The V gene is TRBV2, the J gene TRBJ1-1; possibly TRBD1 for D (6 bases). Germline V gives CDR1 SNHLY, CDR2 FYNNEI. This CDR3 is 15 amino acids long. Trimming pared 6 bases from V and 0 bases from J, leaving 14 bases between. DNA for the CDR3: TGTGCCAGCAGAGCCCGGGACACAGTGAACACTGAAGCTTTCTTT. Translated, it gives CASRARDTVNTEAFF.

The rearrangement joins TRBV4-2 to TRBJ2-3; D call uncertain. Germline lookup yields CDR1 LGHNA and CDR2 YNFKEQ. The CDR3 is made up of 16 amino acids. V lost 0 bases and J lost 5, with 15 bases in between. CDR3 DNA sequence: TGTGCCAGCAGCCAAGATTATAGGCAGGCTAAAGATACGCAGTATTTT. As protein: CASSQDYRQAKDTQYF.

V usage is TRBV6-5 and J usage is TRBJ1-4; D perhaps matches TRBD1 (6 bases). With 4 bases removed from V and 7 bases from J, the gap between germline ends came to 16 bases. Germline CDR1 and CDR2: MNHEY and SVGAGI. The CDR3 consists of 15 residues. The CDR3 region has the DNA TGTGCCAGCAGTTCCACAGGGTTTACCGGTGAAAAACTGTTTTTT. Translating gives CASSSTGFTGEKLFF.

J is TRBJ2-3 and V is TRBV19; D ambiguous. The CDR3 loop spans 15 amino acids. The V gene lost 3 bases and the J gene lost 2 bases, with 12 bases spanning the gap. CDR1 LNHDA and CDR2 SQIVND come from the germline V gene (reference sequence). The CDR3 protein is CASSMYSSYTDTQYF. CDR3 sequence (DNA): TGTGCCAGTAGTATGTACAGCTCATACACAGATACGCAGTATTTT.